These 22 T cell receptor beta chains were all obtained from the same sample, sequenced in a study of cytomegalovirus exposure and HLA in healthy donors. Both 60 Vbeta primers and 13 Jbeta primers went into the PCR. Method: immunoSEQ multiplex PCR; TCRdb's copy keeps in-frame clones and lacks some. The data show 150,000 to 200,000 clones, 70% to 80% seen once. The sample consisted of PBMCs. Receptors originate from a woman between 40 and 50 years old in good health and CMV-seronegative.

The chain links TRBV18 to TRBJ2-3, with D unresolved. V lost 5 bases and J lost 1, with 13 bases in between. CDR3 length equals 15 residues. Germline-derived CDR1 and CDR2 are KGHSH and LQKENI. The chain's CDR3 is CASSVVDTGTDTQYF. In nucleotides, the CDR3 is TGTGCCAGCTCAGTAGTTGACACCGGCACAGATACGCAGTATTTT.

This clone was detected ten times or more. The CDR3 spells CASRLGTGEQYF. Here the CDR3 DNA reads TGTGCCAGCCGGCTAGGGACTGGCGAGCAGTACTTC. The V gene is TRBV5-6, the J gene TRBJ2-7, with D possibly TRBD2 on 6 matching bases. CDR3 length: 12 amino acids. Trimming removed 7 bases at V and 6 bases at J, with 14 bases between. Looked up from germline, CDR1 is SGHDT and CDR2 is YYEEEE. Complete variable domain (other parts from reference TRBV5-6 and TRBJ2-7): DAGVTQSPTHLIKTRGQQVTLRCSPKSGHDTVSWYQQALGQGPQFIFQYYEEEERQRGNFPDRFSGHQFPNYSSELNVNALLLGDSALYLCASRLGTGEQYFGPGTRLTVT.

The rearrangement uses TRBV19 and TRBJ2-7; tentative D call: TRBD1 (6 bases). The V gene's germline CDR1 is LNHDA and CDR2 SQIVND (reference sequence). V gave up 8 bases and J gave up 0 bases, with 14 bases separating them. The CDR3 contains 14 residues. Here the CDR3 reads CASSNRVHSYEQYF. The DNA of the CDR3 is TGTGCCAGTTCGAACAGGGTACACTCCTACGAGCAGTACTTC.

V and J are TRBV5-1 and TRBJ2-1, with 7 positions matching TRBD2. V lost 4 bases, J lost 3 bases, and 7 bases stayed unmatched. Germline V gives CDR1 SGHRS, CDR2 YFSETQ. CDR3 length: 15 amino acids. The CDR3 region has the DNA TGCGCCAGCAGCCTTGGGGAGGGAAGCTACAATGAGCAGTTCTTC. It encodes CASSLGEGSYNEQFF.

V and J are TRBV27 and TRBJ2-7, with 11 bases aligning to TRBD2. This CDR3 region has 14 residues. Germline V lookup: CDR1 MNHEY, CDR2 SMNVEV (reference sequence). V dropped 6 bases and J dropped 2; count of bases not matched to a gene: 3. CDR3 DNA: TGTGCCAGCAGAGTAGCGGGAGGGACCTACGAGCAGTACTTC. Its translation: CASRVAGGTYEQYF.

Here the CDR3 DNA reads TGCAGCGTTGAAGGGGGGCCTGGTCAGCCCCAGCATTTT. Its translation: CSVEGGPGQPQHF. The chain is built from TRBV29-1 and TRBJ1-5; tentative D call: TRBD1 (6 bases). The germline V gene has CDR1 SQVTM and CDR2 ANQGSEA. The CDR3 loop spans 13 amino acids. The V gene lost 1 base and the J gene lost 6 bases, with 10 bases spanning the gap.

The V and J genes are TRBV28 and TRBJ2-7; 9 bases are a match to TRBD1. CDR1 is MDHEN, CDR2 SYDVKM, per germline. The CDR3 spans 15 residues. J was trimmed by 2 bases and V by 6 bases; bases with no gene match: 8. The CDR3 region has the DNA TGTGCCAGCAGACCACGGGACAGGGAGGCCTACGAGCAGTACTTC. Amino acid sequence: CASRPRDREAYEQYF.

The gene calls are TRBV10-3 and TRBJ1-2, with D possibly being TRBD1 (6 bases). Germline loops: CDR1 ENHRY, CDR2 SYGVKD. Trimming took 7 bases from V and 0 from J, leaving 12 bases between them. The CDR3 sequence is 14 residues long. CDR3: CAITPAGANYGYTF. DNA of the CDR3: TGTGCCATCACTCCAGCAGGGGCTAACTATGGCTACACCTTC.

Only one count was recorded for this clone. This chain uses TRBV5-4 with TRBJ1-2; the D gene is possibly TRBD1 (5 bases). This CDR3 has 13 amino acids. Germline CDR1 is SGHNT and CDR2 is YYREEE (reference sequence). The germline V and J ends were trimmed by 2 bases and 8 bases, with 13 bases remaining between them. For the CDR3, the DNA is TGTGCCAGCAGCTTAAGGGGCGGTGGAGGCTACACCTTC. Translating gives CASSLRGGGGYTF.

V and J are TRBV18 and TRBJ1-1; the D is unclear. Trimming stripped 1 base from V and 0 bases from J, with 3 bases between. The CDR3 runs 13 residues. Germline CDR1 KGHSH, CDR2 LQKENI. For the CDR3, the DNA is TGTGCCAGCTCACCACTTATGAACACTGAAGCTTTCTTT. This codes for CASSPLMNTEAFF.

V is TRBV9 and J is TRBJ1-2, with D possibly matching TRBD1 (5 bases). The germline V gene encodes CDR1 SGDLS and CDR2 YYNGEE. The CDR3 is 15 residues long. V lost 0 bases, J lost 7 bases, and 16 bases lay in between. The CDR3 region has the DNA TGTGCCAGCAGCGTAGAGTGGGCGGGGCTCGGTGGCTACACCTTC. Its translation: CASSVEWAGLGGYTF.

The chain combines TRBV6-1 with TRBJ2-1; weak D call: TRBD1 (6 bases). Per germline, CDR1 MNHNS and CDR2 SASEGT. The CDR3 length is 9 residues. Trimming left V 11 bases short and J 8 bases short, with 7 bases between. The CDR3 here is CASGDEQFF. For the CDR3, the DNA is TGTGCCTCAGGGGATGAGCAGTTCTTC.

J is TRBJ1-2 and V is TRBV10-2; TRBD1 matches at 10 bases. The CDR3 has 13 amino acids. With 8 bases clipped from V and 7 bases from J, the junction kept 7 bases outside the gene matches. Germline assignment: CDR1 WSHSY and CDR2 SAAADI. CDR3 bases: TGCGCCAGCTCGCCGGGGACAGGGGTTGGCTACACCTTC. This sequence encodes CASSPGTGVGYTF.

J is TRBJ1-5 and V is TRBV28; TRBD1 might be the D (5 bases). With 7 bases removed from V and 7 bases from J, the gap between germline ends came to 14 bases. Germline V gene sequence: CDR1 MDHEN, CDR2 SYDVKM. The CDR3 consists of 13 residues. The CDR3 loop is CASTLGGIQPQHF. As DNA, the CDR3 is TGTGCCAGCACCCTCGGGGGGATACAGCCCCAGCATTTT.

The CDR3 sequence is CASSTGEENEQFF. The CDR3 DNA sequence: TGTGCCAGCAGCACAGGGGAGGAGAATGAGCAGTTCTTC. The V call is TRBV14, the J call TRBJ2-1; D might be TRBD1 (7 bases). The CDR3 has 13 amino acids. Germline CDR1 SGHDN, CDR2 FVKESK. The V and J ends lost 5 bases and 7 bases respectively, with 12 bases between them.

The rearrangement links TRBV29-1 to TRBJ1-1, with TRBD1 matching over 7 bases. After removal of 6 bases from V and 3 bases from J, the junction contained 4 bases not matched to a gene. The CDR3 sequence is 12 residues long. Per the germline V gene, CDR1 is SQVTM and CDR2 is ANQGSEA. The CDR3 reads CSVSGGDTEAFF. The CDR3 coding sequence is TGCAGCGTATCAGGGGGTGACACTGAAGCTTTCTTT.

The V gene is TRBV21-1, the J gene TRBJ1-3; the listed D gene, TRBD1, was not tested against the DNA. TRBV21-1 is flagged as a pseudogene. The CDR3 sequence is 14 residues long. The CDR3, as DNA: TGTGCCAGCAGCCGGGCAGGGGTCGGGAACACCATATATTTT. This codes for CASSRAGVGNTIYF.

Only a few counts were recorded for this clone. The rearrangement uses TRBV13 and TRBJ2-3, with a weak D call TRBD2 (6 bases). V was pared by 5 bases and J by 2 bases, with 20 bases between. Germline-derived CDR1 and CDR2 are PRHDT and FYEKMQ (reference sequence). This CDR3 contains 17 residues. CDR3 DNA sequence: TGTGCCAGCAGCCGAAGACTTAGCGGAAGCAACACAGATACGCAGTATTTT. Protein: CASSRRLSGSNTDTQYF. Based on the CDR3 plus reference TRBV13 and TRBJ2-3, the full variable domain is AAGVIQSPRHLIKEKRETATLKCYPIPRHDTVYWYQQGPGQDPQFLISFYEKMQSDKGSIPDRFSAQQFSDYHSELNMSSLELGDSALYFCASSRRLSGSNTDTQYFGPGTRLTVL.

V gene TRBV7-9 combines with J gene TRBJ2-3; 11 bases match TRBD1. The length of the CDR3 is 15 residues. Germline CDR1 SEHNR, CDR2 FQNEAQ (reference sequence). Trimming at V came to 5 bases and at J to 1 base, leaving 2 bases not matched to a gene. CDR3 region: CASSRTGGGTDTQYF. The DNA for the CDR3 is TGTGCCAGCAGCCGGACAGGGGGCGGCACAGATACGCAGTATTTT.

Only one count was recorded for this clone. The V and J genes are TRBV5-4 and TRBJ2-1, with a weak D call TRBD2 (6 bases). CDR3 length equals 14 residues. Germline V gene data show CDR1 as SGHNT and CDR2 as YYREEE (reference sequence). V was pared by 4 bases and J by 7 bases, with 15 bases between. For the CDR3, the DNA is TGTGCCAGCAGCAACGGTGGGGGGTGGAATGAGCAGTTCTTC. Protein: CASSNGGGWNEQFF.

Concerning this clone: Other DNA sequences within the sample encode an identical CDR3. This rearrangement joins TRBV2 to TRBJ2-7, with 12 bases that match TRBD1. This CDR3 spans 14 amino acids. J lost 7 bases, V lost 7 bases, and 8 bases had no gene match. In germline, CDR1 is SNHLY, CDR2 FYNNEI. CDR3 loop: CASTGDRGRWEQYF. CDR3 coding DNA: TGTGCCAGCACTGGGGACAGGGGGCGATGGGAGCAGTACTTC.

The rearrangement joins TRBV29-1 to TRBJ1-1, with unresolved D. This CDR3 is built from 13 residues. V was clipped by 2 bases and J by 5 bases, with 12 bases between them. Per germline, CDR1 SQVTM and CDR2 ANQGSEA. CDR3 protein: CSVETGSRTEAFF. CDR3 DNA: TGCAGCGTTGAAACGGGTTCAAGGACTGAAGCTTTCTTT.